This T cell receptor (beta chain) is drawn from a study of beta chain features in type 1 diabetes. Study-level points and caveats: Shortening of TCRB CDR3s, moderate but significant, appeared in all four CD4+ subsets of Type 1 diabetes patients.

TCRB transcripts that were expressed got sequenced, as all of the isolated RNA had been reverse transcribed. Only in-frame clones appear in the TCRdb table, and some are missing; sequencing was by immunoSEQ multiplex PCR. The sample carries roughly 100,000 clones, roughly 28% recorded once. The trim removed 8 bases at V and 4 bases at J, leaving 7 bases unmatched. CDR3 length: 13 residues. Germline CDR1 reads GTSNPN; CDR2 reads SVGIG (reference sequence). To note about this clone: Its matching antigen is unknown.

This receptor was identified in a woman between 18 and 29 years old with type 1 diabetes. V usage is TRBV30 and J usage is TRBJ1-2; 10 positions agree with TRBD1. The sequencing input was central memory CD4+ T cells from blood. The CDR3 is CAATGQGSYGYTF. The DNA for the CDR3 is TGTGCCGCCACGGGACAGGGGAGCTATGGCTACACCTTC.